The following is a T cell receptor beta chain sequence with its context. At one boundary the junction diverges from the germline segment, which might be a read error. MiXCR, run by TCRdb on the 5' RACE reads, gives a single entry per CDR3 protein. The sample lists 55,000 to 65,000 distinct CDR3 sequences; roughly 9.8% were seen once. The sample's time point: longitudinal time-point 2. The entry originates in a study of neurological immune-mediated disorders. Germline V lookup: CDR1 SGHRS, CDR2 YFSETQ. CDR3 length: 13 amino acids. The chain couples TRBV5-1 to TRBJ2-7; possibly TRBD1 for D (5 bases). The sample taken for sequencing was PBMCs. The origin of this receptor is a man younger than 45 in good health. The CDR3 DNA reads as TGCACCAGCAGCTCGACCGCAGGGAACGAGCAGTACTTC. Protein sequence: CTSSSTAGNEQYF.